This entry features one T cell receptor (beta chain) sequence. TCRdb recomputed calls from the 5' RACE reads with MiXCR, one row per CDR3 protein. The sample has approximately 500,000 distinct CDR3 sequences, approximately 24% seen once. The entry originates in a study of identical twins. This CDR3 is built from 14 residues. With 6 bases clipped from V and 9 bases from J, the junction kept 6 bases outside the gene matches. Germline values: CDR1 SGHTA, CDR2 FQGTGA. This sample was shared with a second study, whose subject was T cells expressing NK-cell markers. That report adds: Among CD8+ T cells from roughly six donors, dominant NKG2C+ clonotypes accounted for roughly 1.0-7.0%. It was still unclear whether expanded NKG2C+ T cell clones were HCMV specific.

The specimen sequenced was CD4+ T cells sorted from blood. This clonotype originated in a woman aged 18-35 years in good health. This sequence joins TRBV7-3 and TRBJ2-1; 12 positions agree with TRBD2. Here the CDR3 reads CASSPTSGGSEQFF. The CDR3 DNA follows: TGTGCCAGCAGTCCGACTAGCGGGGGTAGTGAGCAGTTCTTC.